This T cell receptor (beta chain) is drawn from a study of blood T cell repertoires in COVID-19. Sequencing used immunoSEQ multiplex PCR; TCRdb keeps in-frame clones, though not all of them. Here the sample spans 60,000 or so clones, about 78% being singletons. Looked up from germline, CDR1 is SGHTA and CDR2 is FQGNSA. V was clipped by 5 bases and J by 4 bases, with 21 bases between them. The length of the CDR3 is 16 residues. Sequenced sample: peripheral blood. The sequence derives from a human donor in a cohort sampled during active COVID-19. V and J are TRBV7-2 and TRBJ2-7; weak D call: TRBD1 (5 bases). Written as DNA, the CDR3 is TGTGCCAGCAGCCTAAAATCAGGGAACTTCGGTTACGAGCAGTACTTC. Encoded protein: CASSLKSGNFGYEQYF.